This entry lists 16 T cell receptor beta chains sequenced from one sample in a study of T cells in narcolepsy. Produced via immunoSEQ multiplex PCR; TCRdb's table is partial and in-frame only. Here the sample spans under 40,000 clones, 70% to 85% being singletons. Sequencing input: CD45RA- memory CD4+ T cells from PBMCs. These receptors came from a human donor with narcolepsy.

The rearrangement links TRBV7-8 to TRBJ2-5; D is ambiguous. Germline CDR1 is SGHVS and CDR2 is FQNEAQ. The CDR3 consists of 13 residues. The V end was cut by 6 bases, the J end by 7 bases, with 15 bases between. The chain's CDR3 is CASSLHLVGTQYF. The CDR3 DNA sequence: TGTGCCAGCAGTCTCCACCTGGTTGGGACCCAGTACTTC.

This chain uses TRBV30 with TRBJ1-2; TRBD1 matches at 7 bases. There are 15 residues in the CDR3. The V segment lost 1 base and the J segment 5 bases; nucleotides outside the gene matches: 10. Germline V gives CDR1 GTSNPN, CDR2 SVGIG (reference sequence). CDR3 in DNA: TGTGCCTGGAGTGGTGACAGGGAAGGGGAATATGGCTACACCTTC. This gives the protein CAWSGDREGEYGYTF.

On this clone: At one end, the junction sequence differs from germline, possibly due to a read error. The genes are TRBV30 and TRBJ2-1, with 9 nucleotides matching TRBD2. Germline V gene sequence: CDR1 GTSNPN, CDR2 SVGIG (reference sequence). The CDR3 has 10 residues. CDR3 in amino acids: CVWSGREQFF. CDR3 DNA: TGTGTCTGGAGCGGGAGGGAGCAGTTCTTC.

The rearrangement joins TRBV7-2 to TRBJ2-6, with D uncertain. CDR1 and CDR2 from the germline V gene are SGHTA and FQGNSA. The germline V and J ends were trimmed by 3 bases and 1 base, with 7 bases remaining between them. This CDR3 is built from 15 residues. The CDR3 DNA reads as TGTGCCAGCAGCTTTAAAGTATCTGGGGCCAACGTCCTGACTTTC. The encoded protein is CASSFKVSGANVLTF.

This sequence joins TRBV11-2 and TRBJ2-2, with 7 bases lining up with TRBD1. With 1 base clipped from V and 4 bases from J, the junction kept 6 bases outside the gene matches. The CDR3 runs to 16 residues. The germline V gene encodes CDR1 SGHAT and CDR2 FQNNGV. The CDR3 loop reads CASSLVGGGGTGELFF. In nucleotides, the CDR3 is TGTGCCAGCAGCTTAGTAGGGGGCGGTGGCACCGGGGAGCTGTTTTTT.

V usage is TRBV30 and J usage is TRBJ2-1, with D possibly TRBD1 on 5 matching bases. V gave up 1 base and J gave up 4 bases, with 14 bases separating them. In germline, CDR1 is GTSNPN, CDR2 SVGIG (reference sequence). The CDR3 sequence is 15 residues long. The CDR3 is CAWSGGAGKYNEQFF. The CDR3 bases are TGTGCCTGGAGTGGAGGAGCAGGGAAATACAATGAGCAGTTCTTC.

This clone was seen only once. This sequence joins TRBV7-2 and TRBJ2-1, with 11 bases that match TRBD2. This CDR3 has 16 residues. The trim removed 1 base at V and 6 bases at J, leaving 5 bases unmatched. The germline V gene has CDR1 SGHTA and CDR2 FQGNSA. The CDR3 DNA reads TGTGCCAGCAGCTTAGATAGCGGGGGGGTCCTCAATGAGCAGTTCTTC. Its translation is CASSLDSGGVLNEQFF.

This clone was found a few times. This chain joins TRBV7-9 and TRBJ2-1, with a tentative D call TRBD1 (6 bases). The V gene lost 2 bases and the J gene lost 7 bases, with 18 bases spanning the gap. Germline V gene lookup returns CDR1 SEHNR and CDR2 FQNEAQ (reference sequence). The CDR3 covers 16 residues. The chain's CDR3 is CASSLFVGTPANEQFF. The CDR3 region has the DNA TGTGCCAGCAGCTTATTCGTCGGGACACCCGCAAATGAGCAGTTCTTC.

This clone appeared a single time. The V call is TRBV5-8, the J call TRBJ2-5; 7 nucleotides match TRBD1. V gave up 7 bases and J gave up 5 bases; unmatched junction bases: 8. CDR3 length equals 13 residues. Germline lookup yields CDR1 SGHTS and CDR2 YDEGEE. The CDR3 coding sequence is TGTGCCAGCGACAGGGCAGGAGTCGAGACCCAGTACTTC. As protein: CASDRAGVETQYF.

The CDR3 protein is CASRGTASGNTIYF. The CDR3 region has the DNA TGTGCCAGCAGGGGGACGGCCTCTGGAAACACCATATATTTT. The genes are TRBV6-6 and TRBJ1-3; D is possibly TRBD1 (5 bases). V was shortened by 6 bases and J by 0 bases, with 9 bases between the two germline ends. Germline values: CDR1 MNHNY, CDR2 SVGAGI (reference sequence). The CDR3 runs 14 residues.

V gene TRBV6-5 combines with J gene TRBJ1-5; D possibly corresponds to TRBD1 (6 bases). V was shortened by 6 bases and J by 5 bases, with 8 bases between the two germline ends. The CDR3 length is 12 residues. Germline assignment: CDR1 MNHEY and CDR2 SVGAGI. CDR3 bases: TGTGCCAGCAGCCCAGGGGATCAGCCCCAGCATTTT. Translated: CASSPGDQPQHF.

The chain joins TRBV7-9 to TRBJ1-4, with a tentative D call TRBD1 (5 bases). This CDR3 comprises 11 residues. V shed 6 bases and J shed 12 bases, with 11 bases lying between them. In germline, CDR1 is SEHNR, CDR2 FQNEAQ (reference sequence). CDR3 nucleotide sequence: TGTGCCAGCAGTTTAACGACAGAACTGTTTTTT. Its translation is CASSLTTELFF.

V gene TRBV30 combines with J gene TRBJ2-5, with 9 bases matching TRBD2. Germline V gene lookup returns CDR1 GTSNPN and CDR2 SVGIG (reference sequence). J lost 1 base, V lost 4 bases, and 4 bases had no gene match. The CDR3 sequence is 14 residues long. DNA of the CDR3: TGTGCCTGGAATCGGCGGGGGGGCCAAGAGACCCAGTACTTC. Translated, it gives CAWNRRGGQETQYF.

The V and J genes are TRBV20-1 and TRBJ2-7; no clear D. The V end lost 0 bases, the J end lost 7 bases, and 7 bases lay between the germline ends. Germline V lookup: CDR1 DFQATT, CDR2 SNEGSKA (reference sequence). This CDR3 contains 11 residues. The CDR3 region has the DNA TGCAGTGCTAGAGAACCCGGGGAGCAGTACGTC. Translation: CSAREPGEQYV.

This clone showed up just a few times. The chain employs TRBV6-6 and TRBJ1-2; D perhaps matches TRBD1 (6 bases). V lost 6 bases and J 8 bases, leaving 19 bases between the germline ends. The germline CDR1 and CDR2 sequences are MNHNY and SVGAGI (reference sequence). This CDR3 has 14 amino acids. CDR3 sequence (DNA): TGTGCCAGCAGAGCACAGGGTTTGAGGGAAGGCTACACCTTC. Its protein is CASRAQGLREGYTF.

The chain has TRBV18 and TRBJ1-1; tentatively, D is TRBD1 (5 bases). The CDR3 length is 15 residues. Per the germline V gene, CDR1 is KGHSH and CDR2 is LQKENI. Trimming shortened V by 3 bases and J by 2 bases, and 13 bases separated the two germline ends. This CDR3 is CASSPGRDVNTEAFF. CDR3 nucleotide sequence: TGTGCCAGCTCACCCGGAAGGGACGTAAACACTGAAGCTTTCTTT.